This T cell receptor beta chain was captured by sequencing in a study of technical replicates of blood from several donors. Profiling relied on immunoSEQ multiplex PCR, and the TCRdb table lists in-frame clones only, not all of them. The sample carries roughly 48,000 clones, roughly nine tenths recorded once. Germline loops: CDR1 PRHDT, CDR2 FYEKMQ (reference sequence). Between the trimmed V and J ends, which lost 0 bases and 2 bases, there was a span of 7 bases. The CDR3 extends over 15 amino acids. The sample was PBMCs. The V and J genes are TRBV13 and TRBJ2-2; tentative D call: TRBD2 (5 bases). This TCR came from a human donor in good health. Some clones in this sample may be carry-over from other donors' samples. DNA for the CDR3: TGTGCCAGCAGCTTAGGAGGGAGAAACACCGGGGAGCTGTTTTTT. It yields the protein CASSLGGRNTGELFF.